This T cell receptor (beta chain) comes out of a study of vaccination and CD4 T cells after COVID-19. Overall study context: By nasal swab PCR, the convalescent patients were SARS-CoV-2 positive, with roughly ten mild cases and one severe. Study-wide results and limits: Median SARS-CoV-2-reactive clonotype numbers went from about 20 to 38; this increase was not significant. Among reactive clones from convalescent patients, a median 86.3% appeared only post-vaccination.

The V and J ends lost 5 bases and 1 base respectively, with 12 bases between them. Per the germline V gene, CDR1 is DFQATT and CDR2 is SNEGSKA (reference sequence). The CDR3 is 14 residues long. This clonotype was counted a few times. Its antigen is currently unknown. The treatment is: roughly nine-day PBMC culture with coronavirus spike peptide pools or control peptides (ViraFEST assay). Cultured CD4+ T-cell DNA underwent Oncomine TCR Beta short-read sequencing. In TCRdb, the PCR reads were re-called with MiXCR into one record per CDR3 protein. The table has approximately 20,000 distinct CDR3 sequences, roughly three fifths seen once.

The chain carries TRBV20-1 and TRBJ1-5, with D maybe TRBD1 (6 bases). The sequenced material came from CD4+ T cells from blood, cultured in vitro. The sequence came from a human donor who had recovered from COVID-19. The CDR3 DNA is TGCAGTGCTCAGAGGGGGGAGAGCAATCAGCCCCAGCATTTT. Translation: CSAQRGESNQPQHF.